One and the same sample provided the 10 T cell receptor beta chains below, sequenced in a study of T-cell memory formation after mild COVID-19. TCRdb reanalysed the 5' RACE reads using MiXCR and keeps one entry per CDR3 protein. The repertoire has 300,000 to 350,000 distinct CDR3 sequences, roughly a fifth of them found once; the top ten carry roughly 21%. The sample taken for sequencing was PBMCs or a T cell subset sorted from them (not recorded which). These receptors were collected from a man in his late teens or twenties who had mild COVID-19 (a few samples of this study predate the infection). Cell type and time point are not known.

This clonotype has more than one count but fewer than ten. The V and J genes are TRBV18 and TRBJ1-3; no reliable D call. The V gene's germline CDR1 is KGHSH and CDR2 LQKENI. V was clipped by 3 bases and J by 2 bases, with 11 bases between them. The CDR3 has 15 residues. CDR3 in amino acids: CASSPSSRTGNTIYF. In nucleotides, the CDR3 is TGTGCCAGCTCACCCTCGTCCAGGACTGGAAACACCATATATTTT.

This clonotype has just a few counts. This rearrangement joins TRBV6-6 to TRBJ1-5; TRBD1 is a possible D gene (5 bases). Per the germline V gene, CDR1 is MNHNY and CDR2 is SVGAGI (reference sequence). CDR3 size: 15 residues. V lost 2 bases, J lost 7 bases, and 15 bases lay in between. Here the CDR3 DNA reads TGTGCCAGCAGTTACAGGGCAGGGTCAGAACAGCCCCAGCATTTT. It codes for CASSYRAGSEQPQHF.

In this sample, this clonotype turned up many times. The V gene is TRBV7-6, the J gene TRBJ2-1, with 11 bases matching TRBD2. In germline, CDR1 is SGHVS, CDR2 FNYEAQ. The J segment lost 3 bases and the V segment lost 5 bases, leaving 12 bases of the junction unmatched. The CDR3 is made up of 18 amino acids. The DNA for the CDR3 is TGTGCCAGCAGCCCCGGAGTAGCGGGGGGGCGAGGCTACAATGAGCAGTTCTTC. Its protein is CASSPGVAGGRGYNEQFF. Using reference TRBV7-6 and TRBJ2-1 for the parts outside the CDR3, the full variable domain is GAGVSQSPRYKVTKRGQDVALRCDPISGHVSLYWYRQALGQGPEFLTYFNYEAQQDKSGLPNDRFSAERPEGSISTLTIQRTEQRDSAMYRCASSPGVAGGRGYNEQFFGPGTRLTVL.

There are a few counts of this clonotype. The chain combines TRBV5-4 with TRBJ1-2; D is possibly TRBD1 (5 bases). Trimming took off 3 bases at V and 7 bases at J, with 16 bases between the two ends. The CDR3 length is 14 residues. The germline V gene has CDR1 SGHNT and CDR2 YYREEE (reference sequence). The CDR3 DNA is TGTGCCAGCAGCTCCCCGTCCGGGGCGGGTGGCTACACCTTC. Its protein product is CASSSPSGAGGYTF.

V and J are TRBV7-2 and TRBJ1-2; unclear D gene. CDR1 is SGHTA and CDR2 is FQGNSA in the germline V gene. Trimming removed 7 bases from V and 1 base from J, with 16 bases in between. This CDR3 comprises 15 residues. The CDR3 spells CASNLGSYLNYGYTF. CDR3 nucleotides: TGTGCCAGCAACTTGGGATCTTACCTTAACTATGGCTACACCTTC.

This clonotype was counted many times. The rearrangement links TRBV7-2 to TRBJ2-3; possibly TRBD2 for D (7 bases). CDR3 length equals 12 residues. With 10 bases removed from V and 6 bases from J, the gap between germline ends came to 14 bases. The germline CDR1 and CDR2 sequences are SGHTA and FQGNSA. The CDR3 is CATHGGRDTQYF. The CDR3, as DNA: TGTGCCACTCACGGGGGGCGGGATACGCAGTATTTT. The full variable domain, with the rest looked up from reference TRBV7-2 and TRBJ2-3, is GAGVSQSPSNKVTEKGKDVELRCDPISGHTALYWYRQSLGQGLEFLIYFQGNSAPDKSGLPSDRFSAERTGGSVSTLTIQRTQQEDSAVYLCATHGGRDTQYFGPGTRLTVL.

The table lists this clonotype with a few counts. The CDR3 spells CASSQEAGANIQYF. Here the CDR3 DNA reads TGTGCCAGCAGCCAAGAGGCAGGGGCAAACATTCAGTACTTC. This chain connects TRBV3-1 to TRBJ2-4, with D perhaps TRBD1 (6 bases). Germline CDR1 is LGHDT and CDR2 is YNNKEL (reference sequence). The CDR3 extends over 14 amino acids. Trimming removed 0 bases at V and 6 bases at J, with 9 bases between.

This clonotype has only a few counts. The V and J genes are TRBV7-2 and TRBJ1-1; D is possibly TRBD1 (5 bases). V shed 5 bases and J shed 6 bases, with 13 bases lying between them. Germline CDR1 is SGHTA and CDR2 is FQGNSA. This CDR3 comprises 13 residues. The CDR3: CASSRGLVSEAFF. The CDR3 DNA follows: TGTGCCAGCAGCCGGGGGTTAGTATCTGAAGCTTTCTTT.

This clonotype has more than one count but fewer than ten. The V call is TRBV18, the J call TRBJ2-7; 10 bases are a match to TRBD1. Germline V gene sequence: CDR1 KGHSH, CDR2 LQKENI. The trim removed 0 bases at V and 12 bases at J, leaving 5 bases unmatched. This CDR3 has 13 amino acids. The CDR3 here is CASSPPGQGIGYF. DNA for the CDR3: TGTGCCAGCTCACCACCGGGACAGGGGATTGGGTACTTC.

The chain couples TRBV6-2 or TRBV6-3 to TRBJ2-5; 9 bases match TRBD2. The CDR3 spans 14 residues. The V gene's germline CDR1 is MNHEY and CDR2 SVGEGT. V shed 5 bases and J 4 bases; nucleotides not matched to a gene: 5. CDR3 nucleotides: TGTGCCAGCAGTAACGGACTAGCGACAGAGACCCAGTACTTC. Translating gives CASSNGLATETQYF.